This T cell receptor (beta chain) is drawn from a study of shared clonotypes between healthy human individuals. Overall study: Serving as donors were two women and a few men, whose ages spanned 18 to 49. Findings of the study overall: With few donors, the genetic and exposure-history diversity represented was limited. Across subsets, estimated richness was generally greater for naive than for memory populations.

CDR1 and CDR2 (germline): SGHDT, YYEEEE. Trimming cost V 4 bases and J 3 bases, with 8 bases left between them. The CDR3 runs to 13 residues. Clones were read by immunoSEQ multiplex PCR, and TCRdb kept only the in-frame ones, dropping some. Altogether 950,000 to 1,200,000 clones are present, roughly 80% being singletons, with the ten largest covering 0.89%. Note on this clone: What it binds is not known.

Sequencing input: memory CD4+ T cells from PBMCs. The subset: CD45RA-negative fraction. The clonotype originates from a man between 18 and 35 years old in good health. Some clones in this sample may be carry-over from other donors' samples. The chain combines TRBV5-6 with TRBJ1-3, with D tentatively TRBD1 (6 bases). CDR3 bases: TGTGCCAGCAGCAGGGGGTTTGGAAACACCATATATTTT. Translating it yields CASSRGFGNTIYF.